This T cell receptor (beta chain) emerged from a study of a mutant IDH1 vaccine in newly diagnosed glioma. For the study at large: Of the patients given treatment, about 62% were male and about 40% were female, and a mean age of approximately 40 years was recorded. Findings and limits, study-wide: Pseudoprogression showed no apparent link to changes in top peripheral T cell clonotypes.

TCRdb's copy holds only in-frame clones and misses some; the assay was immunoSEQ multiplex PCR. The table has 20,000 to 30,000 clones, 82% seen once. Trimming shortened V by 9 bases and J by 2 bases, and 19 bases separated the two germline ends. This CDR3 comprises 15 residues. The germline V gene encodes CDR1 LNHDA and CDR2 SQIVND (reference sequence). Noted time point: week 47, end of study. What each vaccine dose contained was 300 ug of mutant IDH1 20-mer peptide, accompanied by topical imiquimod. There were new WHO grade 3 or 4 astrocytomas in the donors, and these were IDH1-mutant and ATRX-lost. A remark on this clone: Its antigen is still unknown.

The J gene is TRBJ1-2, the V gene TRBV19; D is possibly TRBD1 (6 bases). This clonotype was obtained from a man aged 35 to 55 with glioma. Some clones in this sample may be carry-over from other donors' samples. Sequenced material: PBMCs, taken from a glioma patient whose treatment included an IDH1 peptide vaccine. CDR3 DNA: TGTGCCAGCCAGCCCTCCCGGACAGCAAACTATGGCTACACCTTC. It is translated as CASQPSRTANYGYTF.